The entry that follows covers one TCR beta chain sequence. Its cognate antigen is unknown. Per germline, CDR1 MNHEY and CDR2 SMNVEV (reference sequence). J lost 7 bases, V lost 6 bases, and 10 bases had no gene match. There are 15 residues in the CDR3. Profiled with immunoSEQ multiplex PCR; TCRdb holds only in-frame clones, not every one. The sample lists approximately 10,000 clones, over 99% seen once, with roughly 0.4% in the top ten. This sample is drawn from a study of monozygotic twins with cystic fibrosis. Regarding the study as a whole: J usage was most co-twin-similar in 8 of 16 pairs, V in 13.

The chain joins TRBV27 to TRBJ1-2; 11 bases are shared with TRBD1. The source of this sequence is a man aged 18 to 30 with cystic fibrosis. Sequenced input: blood. CDR3 bases: TGTGCCAGCAGGCGACTGGACAGGGGGCTTGGTGGCTACACCTTC. This translates into CASRRLDRGLGGYTF.